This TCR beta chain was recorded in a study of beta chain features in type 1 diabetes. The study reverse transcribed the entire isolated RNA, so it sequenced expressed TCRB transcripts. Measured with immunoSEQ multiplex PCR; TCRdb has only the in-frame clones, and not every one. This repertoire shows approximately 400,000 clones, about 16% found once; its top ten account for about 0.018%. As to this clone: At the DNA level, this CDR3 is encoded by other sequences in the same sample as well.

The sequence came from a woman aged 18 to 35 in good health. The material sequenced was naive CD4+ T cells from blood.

Written as DNA, the CDR3 is TGTGCCAGCAGCGTAGCCGGCTCTGGGGCCAACGTCCTGACTTTC. It yields the protein CASSVAGSGANVLTF. The rearrangement uses TRBV9 and TRBJ2-6; D is unresolved. Trimming took 0 bases from V and 0 from J, leaving 4 bases between them. CDR1 is SGDLS and CDR2 is YYNGEE in the germline V gene. The CDR3 extends over 15 amino acids.